The rows below give T cell receptor beta chains drawn from one sample of a study of glioma-infiltrating T cells. MiXCR, run by TCRdb on the multiplex PCR reads, gives a single entry per CDR3 protein. The sample includes roughly 120,000 distinct CDR3 sequences, approximately 25% of them seen just once. The sequencing input was glioma tissue, nonneoplastic brain tissue, or PBMCs (not recorded which). These TCRs come from a human donor with low-grade glioma or glioblastoma, undergoing nonglioma brain surgery, or in good health (not recorded which). Both conserved end residues are part of each CDR3. The order of the fields is clone size, J gene, V gene, D gene, CDR3 DNA, CDR3 protein. D genes are given only for firm matches. Clone size is not always given. Where it is, it says once, few, many or a class for expanded clones.

>many|TRBJ2-1|TRBV7-9|.
TGTGCCAGCAGCTTAATTCCGGGCAGATCAGGAAATGAGCAGTTCTTC
CASSLIPGRSGNEQFF
>many|TRBJ1-6|TRBV28|.
TGTGCCAGCAGCACCCCGGGAGGGTCCCTCCACTTT
CASSTPGGSLHF
>.|TRBJ2-7|TRBV19|TRBD1
TGTGCCAGTAGTATCCGGGACAGGGAAGGTCGGCAGTACTTC
CASSIRDREGRQYF
>many|TRBJ2-1|TRBV24-1|TRBD2
TGTGCCACCACCCCCTCTAGCGGTCAGACCTCCTACAATGAGCAGTTCTTC
CATTPSSGQTSYNEQFF
>many|TRBJ2-7|TRBV6-1|TRBD2
TGTGCCAGCAGCAGCGGGAGTTTCCCCCGGGAGCAGTACTTC
CASSSGSFPREQYF
>few|TRBJ2-7|TRBV7-9|TRBD2
TGTGCCAGCAGCCGGGCTCCGGGACTAGCGCTATACGAGCAGTACTTC
CASSRAPGLALYEQYF
>once|TRBJ2-3|TRBV5-4|.
TGTGCCAGCAGCCCAATCGAGGGACTGATGAATACGCGGTATTTT
CASSPIEGLMNTRYF
>many|TRBJ1-2|TRBV10-3|.
TGTGCCATCAGTGAACAGGGAAGTCCGATTAGTAACTATGGCTACACCTTC
CAISEQGSPISNYGYTF
>.|TRBJ1-5|TRBV10-3|.
TGTGCCATCAGTGAGTCAAAGGTAAACCAGCCCCAGCATTTT
CAISESKVNQPQHF
>.|TRBJ1-3|TRBV9|TRBD1
TGTGCCAGCAGCGTGGGACAGGGAGCTGCAGGAAACACCATATATTTT
CASSVGQGAAGNTIYF
>many|TRBJ2-5|TRBV19|TRBD2
TGTGCCAGTAGTATCCCGGGACTAGAGGCGACCCAGTACTTC
CASSIPGLEATQYF
>many|TRBJ1-1|TRBV20-1|.
TGCAGTGCCCTAGCGGGGACGGGGAACACTGAAGCTTTCTTT
CSALAGTGNTEAFF
>few|TRBJ2-1|TRBV30|TRBD2
TGTGCCTGGAGTGGAGCGGGAGAATCTAATGAGCAGTTCTTC
CAWSGAGESNEQFF
>.|TRBJ2-7|TRBV5-1|TRBD1
TGCGCCAGCAGCAAGACAGGGACGGGCTACGAGCGGTACTTC
CASSKTGTGYERYF
>many|TRBJ1-1|TRBV10-3|.
TGTGCCATCATCGCCGGGACCGAAGGAGAAGCTTTCTTT
CAIIAGTEGEAFF
>.|TRBJ2-2|TRBV28|TRBD2
TGTGCCAGCAAGGTGACAGGACTACCGGGAGGGCTGGCCGGGGAGCTGTTTTTT
CASKVTGLPGGLAGELFF
>few|TRBJ2-3|TRBV3-1|.
TGTGCCAGCAGCCAAGAGGTGTCAGATACGCAGTATTTT
CASSQEVSDTQYF
>many|TRBJ2-2|TRBV4-1|.
TGCGCCAGCAGCCAAGACAGTACGAACACCGGGGAGCTGTTTTTT
CASSQDSTNTGELFF
>many|TRBJ2-3|TRBV7-2|TRBD2
TGTGCCAGCAGCTTGAACCCTAGCGGGAGGGAAGATACGCAGTATTTT
CASSLNPSGREDTQYF
>few|TRBJ1-3|TRBV19|.
TGTGCCAGTAGTATGGAACCTAACTCTGGAAACACCATATATTTT
CASSMEPNSGNTIYF
>many|TRBJ1-4|TRBV7-9|TRBD1
TGTGCCAGCAGCTCGCGACAGGGTGGGACACGGAATGAAAAACTGTTTTTT
CASSSRQGGTRNEKLFF
>many|TRBJ2-2|TRBV4-1|TRBD2
TGCGCCAGCAGCCAAGATCCTAGCGGGAGTTCCGGGGAGCTGTTTTTT
CASSQDPSGSSGELFF
>many|TRBJ1-5|TRBV12-3/TRBV12-4|.
TGTGCCAGCAGTTGGGCCACGGTTCAGCCCCAGCATTTT
CASSWATVQPQHF
>many|TRBJ2-7|TRBV28|.
TGTGCCAGCAGTCCCCTTGGGACGGATTCCTACGAGCAGTACTTC
CASSPLGTDSYEQYF
>many|TRBJ2-1|TRBV28|TRBD1
TGTGCCAGCAGCCGGGACAGGGGCCCCTACAATGAGCAGTTCTTC
CASSRDRGPYNEQFF
>many|TRBJ1-2|TRBV28|.
TGTGCCAGCAGCACCCCTGCGACGGCTAGTGGCTACACCTTC
CASSTPATASGYTF
>few|TRBJ2-6|TRBV7-2|TRBD1
TGTGCCAGCAGCGTAAGACAGGGAGCTGGGGCCAACGTCCTGACTTTC
CASSVRQGAGANVLTF